Following are 32 T cell receptor beta chains from one sample sequenced in a study of identical twins. TCRdb redid the calling of the 5' RACE reads with MiXCR, one entry per CDR3 protein. This sample has 400,000 to 550,000 distinct CDR3 sequences, with over 11% found just once. These data also featured in a second study, about yellow fever vaccine responses in identical twins.

Specimen: CD4+ T cells sorted from blood. The receptor set was obtained from a woman aged 18-29 years in good health.

This clonotype showed up just a few times. The V and J genes are TRBV28 and TRBJ2-3; D ambiguous. The germline gives CDR1 MDHEN, CDR2 SYDVKM. CDR3 length: 12 amino acids. Trimming pared 4 bases from V and 6 bases from J, leaving 8 bases between. CDR3 sequence (DNA): TGTGCCAGCAGTTGGGGTAGGGATACGCAGTATTTT. This sequence encodes CASSWGRDTQYF.

This clonotype was observed a handful of times. The chain joins TRBV5-1 to TRBJ2-6; D perhaps matches TRBD1 (6 bases). Germline V gives CDR1 SGHRS, CDR2 YFSETQ. There are 16 residues in the CDR3. V shed 0 bases and J shed 4 bases, with 11 bases lying between them. For the CDR3, the DNA is TGCGCCAGCAGCTTGGCGGGGACATCCGGGGCCAACGTCCTGACTTTC. This encodes CASSLAGTSGANVLTF.

J is TRBJ2-5 and V is TRBV28; D may be TRBD1 (5 bases). The V gene lost 6 bases and the J gene lost 4 bases, with 15 bases spanning the gap. The CDR3 has 14 residues. CDR1 and CDR2 (germline): MDHEN, SYDVKM. DNA for the CDR3: TGTGCCAGCAGAATTCCAGGGTGGGCAGAGACCCAGTACTTC. Residues: CASRIPGWAETQYF.

The chain combines TRBV7-6 with TRBJ2-5, with TRBD2 identical over 11 bases. This CDR3 comprises 16 residues. Germline V CDR1 and CDR2: SGHVS, FNYEAQ. The V and J ends lost 5 bases and 2 bases, in that order; junction bases with no gene match: 7. The CDR3: CASSGRLAGMQETQYF. DNA for the CDR3: TGTGCCAGCAGCGGACGACTAGCGGGGATGCAAGAGACCCAGTACTTC.

The chain is built from TRBV5-1 and TRBJ2-7; TRBD2 might be the D (6 bases). This CDR3 contains 15 residues. The V and J ends lost 8 bases and 2 bases respectively, with 20 bases between them. Germline values: CDR1 SGHRS, CDR2 YFSETQ. DNA for the CDR3: TGCGCCAGGAAGCCCCCAGCAGGAGGGCCCTACGAGCAGTACTTC. Residues: CARKPPAGGPYEQYF.

This chain links TRBV20-1 with TRBJ2-1, with 12 nucleotides matching TRBD2. This CDR3 spans 13 amino acids. The V gene end was trimmed by 6 bases and the J gene end by 7 bases; junction bases not matched to a gene: 4. The germline V gene has CDR1 DFQATT and CDR2 SNEGSKA (reference sequence). The CDR3 DNA follows: TGCAGTGCCAGGACTAGCGGGACAAATGAGCAGTTCTTC. This codes for CSARTSGTNEQFF.

This clonotype turned up a few times. This chain connects TRBV2 to TRBJ1-1, with D maybe TRBD1 (5 bases). Trimming left V 0 bases short and J 10 bases short, with 12 bases between. Looked up from germline, CDR1 is SNHLY and CDR2 is FYNNEI. CDR3 length: 13 residues. CDR3 residues: CASSEAHRLRAFF. CDR3 nucleotides: TGTGCCAGCAGTGAAGCGCACAGGTTGCGAGCTTTCTTT.

There are a few counts of this clonotype. The genes are TRBV6-1 and TRBJ2-5, with 8 nucleotides matching TRBD2. With 10 bases clipped from V and 1 base from J, the junction kept 11 bases outside the gene matches. The CDR3 contains 15 residues. Looked up from germline, CDR1 is MNHNS and CDR2 is SASEGT. CDR3 in amino acids: CATKQGGRLQETQYF. Written as DNA, the CDR3 is TGTGCCACCAAGCAGGGCGGGAGGCTCCAAGAGACCCAGTACTTC.

The chain couples TRBV3-1 to TRBJ1-1; D call uncertain. Germline CDR1 reads LGHDT; CDR2 reads YNNKEL (reference sequence). This CDR3 contains 11 residues. The ends were cut back, 0 bases at V and 9 bases at J, with 5 bases in the middle. The CDR3 region has the DNA TGTGCCAGCAGCCAAGAAGGGAAAGCTTTCTTT. Encoded protein: CASSQEGKAFF.

This clonotype has more than one count but fewer than ten. The chain uses TRBV28 and TRBJ2-3; 10 bases match TRBD2. The germline gives CDR1 MDHEN, CDR2 SYDVKM. V lost 2 bases, J lost 6 bases, and 8 bases stayed unmatched. This CDR3 is built from 16 residues. The CDR3 reads CASSLPASGSGDTQYF. In DNA form, the CDR3 reads TGTGCCAGCAGTTTACCCGCTAGCGGGAGTGGGGATACGCAGTATTTT.

The chain is built from TRBV30 and TRBJ2-7; 9 bases align to TRBD1. Germline V gives CDR1 GTSNPN, CDR2 SVGIG (reference sequence). The length of the CDR3 is 14 residues. With 7 bases clipped from V and 2 bases from J, the junction kept 9 bases outside the gene matches. CDR3: CASRRQGGTYEQYF. The CDR3 nucleotides are TGTGCCTCACGACGACAGGGGGGAACCTACGAGCAGTACTTC.

With regard to this clonotype: A much larger clone differs from this one at a single base, so this may be a read error. The chain employs TRBV5-1 and TRBJ2-1; no firm D call. Per germline, CDR1 SGHRS and CDR2 YFSETQ. The CDR3 sequence is 13 residues long. The CDR3 DNA follows: TGCGCCAGCAGCTTGGTTGAAAGGAATGAGCGGTTCTTC. Translated, it gives CASSLVERNERFF.

There are a few counts of this clonotype. This chain connects TRBV12-3 or TRBV12-4 to TRBJ1-1; TRBD1 might be the D (6 bases). The CDR3 is made up of 14 amino acids. Trimming cost V 6 bases and J 4 bases, with 15 bases left between them. The CDR3 is CASRKGTSFTEAFF. CDR3 DNA: TGTGCCAGCAGGAAAGGGACAAGTTTCACTGAAGCTTTCTTT.

This clonotype was detected many times. V gene TRBV12-3 or TRBV12-4 combines with J gene TRBJ1-2, with a tentative D call TRBD1 (5 bases). V lost 1 base to trimming and J lost 7 bases, with 13 bases between them. The CDR3 totals 14 residues. CDR3 DNA: TGTGCCAGCAGTTTAGGTTTGGACACAAGTGGCTACACCTTC. Translating it yields CASSLGLDTSGYTF.

The chain combines TRBV24-1 with TRBJ2-5; the D call may be TRBD1 or TRBD2 (6 bases each). Germline V lookup: CDR1 KGHDR, CDR2 SFDVKD. The CDR3 is 16 amino acids. The ends were cut back, 2 bases at V and 5 bases at J, with 17 bases in the middle. CDR3 loop: CATSDSRTAGGETQYF. The CDR3 bases are TGTGCCACCAGTGATTCGAGGACAGCCGGGGGTGAGACCCAGTACTTC.

This clonotype has a count of ten or more. The chain recombines TRBV12-3 or TRBV12-4 with TRBJ2-7; tentatively, D is TRBD1 or TRBD2 (5 bases each). With 3 bases removed from V and 3 bases from J, the gap between germline ends came to 9 bases. This CDR3 is 13 amino acids long. The CDR3 DNA is TGTGCCAGCAGTTTGGCTGGGGGCTACGAGCAGTACTTC. Its translation: CASSLAGGYEQYF.

This clonotype was counted at least ten times. The chain combines TRBV4-2 with TRBJ2-3; 12 bases match TRBD2. The CDR3 is 14 amino acids. Germline assignment: CDR1 LGHNA and CDR2 YNFKEQ. Unmatched junction bases numbered 5, after V lost 3 bases and J lost 10 bases. The CDR3 reads CASSHPSGREAQYF. CDR3 DNA sequence: TGTGCCAGCAGCCATCCTAGCGGGAGGGAAGCGCAGTATTTT.

There are a few counts of this clonotype. The genes are TRBV7-9 and TRBJ2-1, with a possible D match to TRBD2 (5 bases). Trimming took 6 bases from V and 0 from J, leaving 12 bases between them. Germline-derived CDR1 and CDR2 are SEHNR and FQNEAQ (reference sequence). The CDR3 length is 15 residues. In DNA form, the CDR3 reads TGTGCCAGCAGGGAAAGAGCGGCCTCCTACAATGAGCAGTTCTTC. Translation gives CASRERAASYNEQFF.

The chain recombines TRBV7-8 with TRBJ2-3, with TRBD2 matching over 7 bases. The CDR3 spans 17 residues. Germline V CDR1 and CDR2: SGHVS, FQNEAQ. V lost 1 base and J lost 3; bases outside the gene matches: 10. CDR3 protein: CASSLGLSGVVTDTQYF. CDR3 coding DNA: TGTGCCAGCAGCTTAGGTTTAAGCGGGGTTGTGACAGATACGCAGTATTTT.

This chain connects TRBV6-2 or TRBV6-3 to TRBJ2-5; D is perhaps TRBD2 (6 bases). Germline values: CDR1 MNHEY, CDR2 SVGEGT. The CDR3 has 15 residues. V was shortened by 4 bases and J by 2 bases, with 14 bases between the two germline ends. CDR3 residues: CASSSPGRGQETQYF. The CDR3 DNA sequence: TGTGCCAGCAGTTCCCCCGGGAGAGGTCAAGAGACCCAGTACTTC.

V is TRBV7-2 and J is TRBJ2-3; 14 bases are shared with TRBD2. This CDR3 is 17 amino acids long. With 5 bases clipped from V and 4 bases from J, the junction kept 8 bases outside the gene matches. In germline, CDR1 is SGHTA, CDR2 FQGNSA. CDR3 sequence (DNA): TGTGCCAGCAGCACCCGACAGGGACTAGCGGGAGCAGATACGCAGTATTTT. The encoded protein is CASSTRQGLAGADTQYF. Full variable domain (missing parts from reference TRBV7-2 and TRBJ2-3): GAGVSQSPSNKVTEKGKDVELRCDPISGHTALYWYRQSLGQGLEFLIYFQGNSAPDKSGLPSDRFSAERTGGSVSTLTIQRTQQEDSAVYLCASSTRQGLAGADTQYFGPGTRLTVL.

This clonotype was observed a handful of times. V and J are TRBV2 and TRBJ2-2; TRBD2 might be the D (7 bases). Germline values: CDR1 SNHLY, CDR2 FYNNEI. V was cut by 5 bases and J by 7 bases, with 20 bases left in between. This CDR3 spans 16 amino acids. In DNA, the CDR3 is TGTGCCAGCAGTCCTCCGGGGGGCGCTATGGTCGGGGAGCTGTTTTTT. Its protein product is CASSPPGGAMVGELFF.

V and J are TRBV3-1 and TRBJ1-1; no firm D call. Looked up from germline, CDR1 is LGHDT and CDR2 is YNNKEL (reference sequence). CDR3 length: 13 residues. Trimming shortened V by 1 base and J by 8 bases, and 11 bases separated the two germline ends. The CDR3 is CASSQGVWLEAFF. CDR3 DNA: TGTGCCAGCAGCCAAGGGGTGTGGTTAGAAGCTTTCTTT.

This clonotype has ten or more counts. The V and J genes are TRBV10-3 and TRBJ2-3, with TRBD2 as a possible D gene (5 bases). The CDR3 covers 15 residues. Trimming cost V 2 bases and J 0 bases, with 9 bases left between them. Germline V CDR1 and CDR2: ENHRY, SYGVKD. The CDR3 DNA sequence: TGTGCCATCAGTGAGCCGAGCGGTAGCACAGATACGCAGTATTTT. Amino acids: CAISEPSGSTDTQYF.

This clonotype has just a few counts. This chain joins TRBV27 and TRBJ2-7; D gene unclear. CDR3 length: 15 residues. Trimming pared 0 bases from V and 0 bases from J, leaving 9 bases between. Germline V gene sequence: CDR1 MNHEY, CDR2 SMNVEV (reference sequence). The CDR3 sequence is CASSLSHSSSYEQYF. In DNA, the CDR3 is TGTGCCAGCAGTTTATCGCACAGCAGCTCCTACGAGCAGTACTTC.

This clonotype was found a few times. V usage is TRBV6-2 or TRBV6-3 and J usage is TRBJ2-5, with TRBD1 matching over 7 bases. The CDR3 runs to 13 residues. J gave up 4 bases and V 6 bases, and 5 bases lay outside the gene matches. The germline CDR1 and CDR2 sequences are MNHEY and SVGEGT. DNA for the CDR3: TGTGCCAGCAGGGCGACAGGGAGAGAGACCCAGTACTTC. This gives the protein CASRATGRETQYF.

This clonotype has a handful of counts. This chain connects TRBV10-2 to TRBJ2-1; 10 positions agree with TRBD1. The CDR3 spans 18 residues. The V gene's germline CDR1 is WSHSY and CDR2 SAAADI. Trimming cost V 3 bases and J 6 bases; bases outside gene matches: 14. As DNA, the CDR3 is TGCGCCAGCAGTGATGCGGGACAGGGGATTGGAATACGCAATGAGCAGTTCTTC. This codes for CASSDAGQGIGIRNEQFF.

The V and J genes are TRBV5-5 and TRBJ2-7; 8 bases are shared with TRBD1. The V gene end was trimmed by 6 bases and the J gene end by 5 bases; junction bases not matched to a gene: 10. CDR3 size: 14 residues. Germline CDR1 and CDR2: SGHKS and YYEKEE (reference sequence). This chain's CDR3 is CASIADPGGHEQYF. CDR3 nucleotides: TGTGCCAGCATCGCGGACCCAGGGGGCCACGAGCAGTACTTC.

This clonotype was recorded a few times. The V gene is TRBV9, the J gene TRBJ1-4, with 10 nucleotides matching TRBD1. The CDR3 is 16 residues long. Germline CDR1 and CDR2: SGDLS and YYNGEE. Trimming at V came to 4 bases and at J to 7 bases, leaving 10 bases not matched to a gene. The CDR3 here is CASSRGTGDVSEKLFF. DNA for the CDR3: TGTGCCAGCAGCAGAGGGACAGGGGATGTTAGTGAAAAACTGTTTTTT.

The chain employs TRBV7-2 and TRBJ2-7; TRBD2 might be the D (5 bases). V gave up 4 bases and J gave up 0 bases, with 10 bases separating them. This CDR3 has 14 amino acids. Germline V gene lookup returns CDR1 SGHTA and CDR2 FQGNSA. The CDR3 coding sequence is TGTGCCAGCAGCTCCGGGAAAAGCTCCTACGAGCAGTACTTC. It encodes CASSSGKSSYEQYF.

V usage is TRBV11-2 and J usage is TRBJ1-6; TRBD1 aligns across 10 bases. Per germline, CDR1 SGHAT and CDR2 FQNNGV. The CDR3 is 15 residues long. J was trimmed by 9 bases and V by 0 bases; bases with no gene match: 2. CDR3 bases: TGTGCCAGCAGCTTAGAGACAGGGGGCCCTTCACCCCTCCACTTT. Protein product: CASSLETGGPSPLHF.

CDR3 sequence: CAWIRLAPQETQYF. The CDR3 DNA follows: TGTGCCTGGATCCGGCTAGCGCCCCAAGAGACCCAGTACTTC. The chain couples TRBV30 to TRBJ2-5; D is perhaps TRBD2 (6 bases). Germline V gene data show CDR1 as GTSNPN and CDR2 as SVGIG (reference sequence). V dropped 4 bases and J dropped 1 base, with 13 bases sitting between them. The CDR3 contains 14 residues.